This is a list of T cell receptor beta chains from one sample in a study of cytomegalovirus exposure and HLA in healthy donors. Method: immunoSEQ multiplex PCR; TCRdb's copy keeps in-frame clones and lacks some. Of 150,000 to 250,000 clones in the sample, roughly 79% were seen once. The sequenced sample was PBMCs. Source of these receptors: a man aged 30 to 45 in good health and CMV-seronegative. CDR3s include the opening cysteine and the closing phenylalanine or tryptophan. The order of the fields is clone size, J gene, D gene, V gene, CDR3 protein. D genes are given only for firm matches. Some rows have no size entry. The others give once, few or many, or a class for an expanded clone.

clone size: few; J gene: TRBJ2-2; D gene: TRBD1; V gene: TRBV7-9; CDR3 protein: CASSSDRERTGELFF
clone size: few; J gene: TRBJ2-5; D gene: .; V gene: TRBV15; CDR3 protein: CATSSPFQGRQETQYF
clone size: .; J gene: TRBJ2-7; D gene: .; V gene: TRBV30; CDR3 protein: CAWSLPPYEQYF
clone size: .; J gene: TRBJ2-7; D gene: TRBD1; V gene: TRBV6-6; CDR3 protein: CASSYWGQDPSYEQYF
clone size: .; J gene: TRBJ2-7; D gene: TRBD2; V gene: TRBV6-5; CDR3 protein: CASNLRSGTSGSWFF
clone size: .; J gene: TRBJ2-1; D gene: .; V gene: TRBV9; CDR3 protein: CASSVGSAPATYNEQFF
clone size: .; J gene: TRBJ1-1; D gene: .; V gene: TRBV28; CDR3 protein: CASSPPGFTEAFF
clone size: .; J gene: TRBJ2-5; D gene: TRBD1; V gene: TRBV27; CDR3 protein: CASSLQGAGVGETQYF
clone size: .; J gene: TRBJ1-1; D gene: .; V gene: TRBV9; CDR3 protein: CASTKQPYNHGGEAFF
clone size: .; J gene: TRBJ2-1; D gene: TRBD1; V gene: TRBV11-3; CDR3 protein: CASSPPGQGFNEQFF
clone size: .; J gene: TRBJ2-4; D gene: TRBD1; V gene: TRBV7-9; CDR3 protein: CASSLPGQGKNIQYF
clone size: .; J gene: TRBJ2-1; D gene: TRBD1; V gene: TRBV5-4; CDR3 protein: CASSSGQEPYNEQFF
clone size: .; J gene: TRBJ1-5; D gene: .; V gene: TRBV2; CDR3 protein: CASSEAAGGTPQHF
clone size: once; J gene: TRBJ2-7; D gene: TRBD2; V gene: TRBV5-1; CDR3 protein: CASSPQLAGAREQYF
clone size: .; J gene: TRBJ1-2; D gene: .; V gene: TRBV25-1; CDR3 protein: CASSDPSSNYGYTF
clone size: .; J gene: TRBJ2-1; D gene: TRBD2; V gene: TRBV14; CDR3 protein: CASSLRLAGSYNEQFF
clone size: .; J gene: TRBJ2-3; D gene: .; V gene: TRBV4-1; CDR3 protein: CASSQAETSSTQYF
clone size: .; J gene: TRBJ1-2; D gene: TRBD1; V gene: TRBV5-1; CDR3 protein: CASSTGTGLGYGYTF
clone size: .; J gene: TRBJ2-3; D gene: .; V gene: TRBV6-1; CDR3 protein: CASSRDFTSTDTQYF
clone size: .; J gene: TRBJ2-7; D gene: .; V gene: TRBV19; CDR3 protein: CASSILAGIGYEQYF
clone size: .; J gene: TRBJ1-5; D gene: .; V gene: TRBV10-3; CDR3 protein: CAIRDINQPQHF
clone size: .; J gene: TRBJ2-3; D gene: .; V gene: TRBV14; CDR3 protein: CASSQFAGSTDTQYF
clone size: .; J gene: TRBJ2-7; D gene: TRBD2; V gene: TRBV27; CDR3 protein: CASSLRREEGEQYF
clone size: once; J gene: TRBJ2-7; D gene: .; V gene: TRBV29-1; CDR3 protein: CSVEPRGGYEQYF
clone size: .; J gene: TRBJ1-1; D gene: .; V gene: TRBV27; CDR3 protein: CASSFLVGATEAFF